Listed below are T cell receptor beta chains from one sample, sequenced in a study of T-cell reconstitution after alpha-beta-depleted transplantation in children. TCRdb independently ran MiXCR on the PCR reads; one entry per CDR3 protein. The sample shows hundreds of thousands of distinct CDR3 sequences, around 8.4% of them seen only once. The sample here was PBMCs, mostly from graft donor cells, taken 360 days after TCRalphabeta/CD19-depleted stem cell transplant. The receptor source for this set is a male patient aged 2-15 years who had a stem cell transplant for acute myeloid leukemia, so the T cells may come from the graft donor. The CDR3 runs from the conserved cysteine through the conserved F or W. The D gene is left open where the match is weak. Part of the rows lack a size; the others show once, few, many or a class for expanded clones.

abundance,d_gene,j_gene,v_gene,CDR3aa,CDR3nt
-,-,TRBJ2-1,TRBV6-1,CASSEVDGGEQFF,TGTGCCAGCAGTGAAGTTGACGGGGGTGAGCAGTTCTTC
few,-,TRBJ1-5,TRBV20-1,CSASGRDGNQPQHF,TGCAGTGCTAGCGGGAGGGATGGGAATCAGCCCCAGCATTTT
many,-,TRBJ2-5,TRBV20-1,CSARDYQETQYF,TGCAGTGCGCGGGACTACCAAGAGACCCAGTACTTC
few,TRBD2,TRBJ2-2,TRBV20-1,CSAPGGADFPGELFF,TGCAGTGCACCCGGGGGGGCTGACTTCCCCGGGGAGCTGTTTTTT
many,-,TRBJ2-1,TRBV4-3,CASSDELVEVNEQFF,TGCGCCAGCAGCGATGAACTAGTAGAAGTCAATGAGCAGTTCTTC
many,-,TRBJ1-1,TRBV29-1,CSAPFMAEAFF,TGCAGCGCCCCGTTTATGGCGGAAGCTTTCTTT
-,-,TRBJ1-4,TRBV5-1,CASSLERPGEKLFF,TGCGCCAGCAGCTTGGAGCGGCCCGGTGAAAAACTGTTTTTT
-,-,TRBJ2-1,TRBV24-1,CATSDWGNEQFF,TGTGCCACCAGCGATTGGGGGAATGAGCAGTTCTTC
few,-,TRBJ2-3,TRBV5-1,CASRDLRADTQYF,TGCGCCAGCAGGGACTTGCGGGCAGATACGCAGTATTTT
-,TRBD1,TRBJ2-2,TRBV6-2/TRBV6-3,CASRPGQGDTGELFF,TGTGCCAGCAGACCGGGACAGGGGGACACCGGGGAGCTGTTTTTT
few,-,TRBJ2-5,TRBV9,CASSPHVRQETQYF,TGTGCCAGCAGCCCCCACGTCCGGCAAGAGACCCAGTACTTC
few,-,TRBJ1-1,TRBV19,CASSTPRGMNTEAFF,TGTGCCAGTAGTACCCCGAGGGGCATGAACACTGAAGCTTTCTTT
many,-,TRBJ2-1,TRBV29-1,CSVGWPPKIREQFF,TGCAGCGTTGGATGGCCACCGAAGATACGGGAGCAGTTCTTC
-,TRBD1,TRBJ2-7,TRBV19,CASSLGDRDVDEQYF,TGTGCCAGTAGTTTGGGGGACAGGGATGTCGACGAGCAGTACTTC
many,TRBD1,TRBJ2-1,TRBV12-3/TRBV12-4,CASSFSSGTGTLF,TGTGCCAGCAGTTTTTCATCCGGGACAGGGACGCTCTTC
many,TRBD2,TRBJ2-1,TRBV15,CATSRPRTSGDNEQFF,TGTGCCACCAGCAGACCTAGGACTAGCGGAGACAATGAGCAGTTCTTC
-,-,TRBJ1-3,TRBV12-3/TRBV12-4,CASSRPFSGNTIYF,TGTGCCAGCAGCCGACCATTCTCTGGAAACACCATATATTTT
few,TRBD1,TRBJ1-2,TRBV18,CASSPRDRITNYGYTF,TGTGCCAGCTCACCACGGGACAGGATAACTAACTATGGCTACACCTTC
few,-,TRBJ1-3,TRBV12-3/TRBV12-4,CASSLNSGNTIYF,TGTGCCAGCAGTTTAAACTCTGGAAACACCATATATTTT
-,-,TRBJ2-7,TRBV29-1,CSVTPRQSSYEQYF,TGCAGCGTTACCCCCAGGCAGAGCTCCTACGAGCAGTACTTC
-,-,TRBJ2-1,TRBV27,CASSLNLAHNEQFF,TGTGCCAGCAGTTTAAACCTAGCGCACAATGAGCAGTTCTTC
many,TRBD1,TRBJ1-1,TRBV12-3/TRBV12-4,CASSPGVDRAHSEAFF,TGTGCCAGCAGTCCGGGGGTAGACAGGGCCCACTCTGAAGCTTTCTTT
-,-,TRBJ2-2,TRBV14,CASNQTWTGELFF,TGTGCCAGCAACCAGACCTGGACCGGGGAGCTGTTTTTT
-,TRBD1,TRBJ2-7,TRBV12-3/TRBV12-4,CASRRTGPSYEQYF,TGTGCCAGCAGGAGGACAGGCCCCTCCTACGAGCAGTACTTC
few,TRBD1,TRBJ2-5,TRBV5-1,CASSFLRDRGETQYF,TGCGCCAGCAGCTTCCTTCGGGACAGGGGTGAGACCCAGTACTTC
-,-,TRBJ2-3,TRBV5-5,CASSLPPGIPDTQYF,TGTGCCAGCAGCTTACCGCCAGGGATCCCAGATACGCAGTATTTT
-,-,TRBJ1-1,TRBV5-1,CASSPAGAQNTEAFF,TGCGCCAGCAGCCCCGCCGGGGCCCAGAACACTGAAGCTTTCTTT
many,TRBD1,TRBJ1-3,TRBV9,CASSAPTGIGNTIYF,TGTGCCAGCAGCGCCCCGACAGGGATAGGAAACACCATATATTTT
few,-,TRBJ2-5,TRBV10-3,CAISVKGVETQYF,TGTGCCATCAGTGTAAAGGGTGTTGAGACCCAGTACTTC
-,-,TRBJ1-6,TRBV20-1,CSARDGTSSYNSPLHF,TGCAGTGCTAGAGATGGAACGAGCTCCTATAATTCACCCCTCCACTTT
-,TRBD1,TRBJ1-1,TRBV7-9,CASTWTGGTEAFF,TGTGCCAGCACCTGGACAGGGGGGACTGAAGCTTTCTTT
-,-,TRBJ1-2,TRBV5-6,CASSLFPGIYGYTF,TGTGCCAGCAGCTTGTTCCCGGGGATATATGGCTACACCTTC
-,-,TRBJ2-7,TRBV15,CATSILKEHSYEQYF,TGTGCCACCAGCATCCTGAAGGAACACTCCTACGAGCAGTACTTC
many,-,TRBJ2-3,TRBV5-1,CASSFRQRSDTQYF,TGCGCCAGCAGCTTCCGACAGAGATCCGATACGCAGTATTTT
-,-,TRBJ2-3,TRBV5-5,CASRDGAFTDTQYF,TGTGCCAGCAGGGATGGGGCGTTCACAGATACGCAGTATTTT
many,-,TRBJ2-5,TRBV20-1,CSAPSTDSWQETQYF,TGCAGTGCTCCGAGTACGGACAGTTGGCAAGAGACCCAGTACTTC
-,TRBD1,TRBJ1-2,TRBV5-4,CASSSGTGIYGYTF,TGTGCCAGCAGCTCTGGGACAGGGATCTATGGCTACACCTTC
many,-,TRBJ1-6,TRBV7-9,CASSLQGLSNSPLHF,TGTGCCAGCAGCTTACAGGGGCTCAGCAATTCACCCCTCCACTTT
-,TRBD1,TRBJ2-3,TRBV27,CASRRTGGLGADTQYF,TGTGCCAGCAGGCGTACAGGGGGCTTAGGGGCAGATACGCAGTATTTT
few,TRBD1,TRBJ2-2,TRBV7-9,CASSFDRAGTGELFF,TGTGCCAGCAGCTTCGACAGGGCGGGCACCGGGGAGCTGTTTTTT
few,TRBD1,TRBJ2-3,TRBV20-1,CSALNSGTGSTDTQYF,TGCAGTGCTTTAAACTCCGGGACAGGGAGCACAGATACGCAGTATTTT
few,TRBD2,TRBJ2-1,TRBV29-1,CSVEALSAGTSSYNEQFF,TGCAGCGTTGAAGCTCTCTCCGCCGGGACTAGCTCCTACAATGAGCAGTTCTTC
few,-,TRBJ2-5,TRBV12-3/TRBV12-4,CASSFRVPETQYF,TGTGCCAGCAGTTTCAGGGTCCCAGAGACCCAGTACTTC
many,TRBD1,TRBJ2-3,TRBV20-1,CSADRAADTQYF,TGCAGTGCCGACAGGGCGGCAGATACGCAGTATTTT
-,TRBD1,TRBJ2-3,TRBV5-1,CASFWGTGADTQYF,TGCGCCAGCTTTTGGGGGACAGGGGCGGATACGCAGTATTTT
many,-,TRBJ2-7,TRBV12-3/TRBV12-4,CASSLTAYEQYF,TGTGCCAGCAGTTTAACCGCCTACGAGCAGTACTTC
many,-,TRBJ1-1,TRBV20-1,CSASQGMNTEAFF,TGCAGTGCTAGTCAGGGCATGAACACTGAAGCTTTCTTT
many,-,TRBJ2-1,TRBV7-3,CASSHRSVRAGPRTNEQFF,TGTGCCAGCAGCCATAGGTCGGTCAGGGCAGGTCCACGAACGAATGAGCAGTTCTTC
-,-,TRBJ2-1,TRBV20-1,CSARETVYNEQFF,TGCAGTGCTAGAGAAACTGTCTACAATGAGCAGTTCTTC
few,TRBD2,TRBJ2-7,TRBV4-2,CASSQRLAGEVQYF,TGTGCCAGCAGCCAACGACTAGCGGGAGAAGTGCAGTACTTC
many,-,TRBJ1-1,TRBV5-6,CASSWGQNTEAFF,TGTGCCAGCAGCTGGGGACAGAACACTGAAGCTTTCTTT
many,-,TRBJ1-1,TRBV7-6,CASSLSRYTEAFF,TGTGCCAGCAGCCTGAGCCGGTACACTGAAGCTTTCTTT
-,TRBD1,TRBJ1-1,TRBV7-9,CASRGGMNTEAFF,TGTGCCAGCCGAGGGGGCATGAACACTGAAGCTTTCTTT
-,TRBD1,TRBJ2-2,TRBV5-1,CARSLEGQGTNTGELFF,TGCGCCAGAAGCTTGGAGGGACAGGGCACGAACACCGGGGAGCTGTTTTTT
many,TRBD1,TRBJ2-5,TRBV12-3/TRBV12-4,CASSFRGTGGSGGTQYF,TGTGCCAGCAGTTTTAGGGGGACAGGGGGTTCTGGGGGGACCCAGTACTTC
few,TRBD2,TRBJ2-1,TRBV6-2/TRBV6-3,CASSYFTSGTEQFF,TGTGCCAGCAGTTACTTTACTAGCGGGACTGAGCAGTTCTTC
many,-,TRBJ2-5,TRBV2,CASIWGETQYF,TGTGCCAGCATCTGGGGAGAGACCCAGTACTTC
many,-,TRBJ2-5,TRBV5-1,CASSLVPGVETQYF,TGCGCCAGCAGCTTGGTTCCAGGGGTGGAGACCCAGTACTTC
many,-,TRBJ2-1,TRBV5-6,CASSKRPRSSYNEQFF,TGTGCCAGCAGCAAAAGACCCCGGAGCTCCTACAATGAGCAGTTCTTC